The clone carrying this TCR beta chain was seen at least ten times. Time point defined: newly diagnosed GD, antithyroid drugs for less than 3 months. PBMC RNA was the source of the TCR library. It was American Thyroid Association guidelines that determined Graves' disease diagnosis. From an endocrinology department in Xi'an, China, came the patients. These data belong to a study of regulatory T cells in long-lasting Graves disease. Arm-PCR of CDR3 regions with iRepertoire HTBI primers generated TCR beta libraries. Authors' data handling: Across samples, 50 to 75 TRBV and about 15 TRBJ segments were found. TCRdb recomputed calls from the multiplex PCR reads with MiXCR, one row per CDR3 protein. The authors' filters were not applied to this entry. The table shows approximately 230,000 distinct CDR3 sequences, with roughly 18% occurring only once. This receptor was taken from a female donor with Graves disease. Sequenced material: peripheral blood mononuclear cells (PBMCs), taken at new diagnosis, from a patient treated with antithyroid drugs.

The CDR3 protein is CASSQDGFGGYTF. CDR3 coding DNA: TGTGCCAGCAGCCAAGATGGCTTCGGAGGCTACACCTTC. The chain has TRBV4-2 and TRBJ1-2; D is undetermined. The CDR3 loop spans 13 amino acids. V was trimmed by 0 bases and J by 8 bases, leaving 10 bases between them. CDR1 is LGHNA and CDR2 is YNFKEQ in the germline V gene.